The rows below give T cell receptor beta chains drawn from one sample of a study of Ad26.COV2.S vaccination and SARS-CoV-2 variants. Only in-frame clones appear in the TCRdb table, and some are missing; sequencing was by immunoSEQ multiplex PCR. The sample lists more than 250,000 clones, around 87% occurring once. The sample was peripheral blood, taken in a trial of Ad26.COV2.S vaccine versus placebo. Source of these receptors: a person aged 18-65 years who received the Ad26.COV2.S COVID-19 vaccine or a placebo. The CDR3 runs from the conserved cysteine through the conserved F or W. D genes are given only for firm matches. Size is omitted from some rows. Given values are once, few, many or a class for expanded clones.

>.|TRBD2|TRBV11-2|TRBJ2-3
CASSSAGVTLDTQYF
TGTGCCAGCAGCTCCGCGGGGGTAACGTTAGATACGCAGTATTTT
>.|.|TRBV7-2|TRBJ1-2
CASSLLYTSSMAGTF
TGTGCCAGCAGCCTCCTGTATACGTCCTCTATGGCTGGCACCTTC
>.|.|TRBV7-8|TRBJ2-2
CASSFTSYSGELFF
TGTGCCAGCAGCTTCACCTCGTATTCCGGGGAGCTGTTTTTT
>.|.|TRBV11-2|TRBJ1-1
CASRSLLQKNTEAFF
TGTGCCAGCAGGTCTCTCCTACAGAAGAACACTGAAGCTTTCTTT
>.|.|TRBV5-4|TRBJ1-2
CASSLAAAFNYGYTF
TGTGCCAGCAGCTTAGCCGCCGCATTTAACTATGGCTACACCTTC
>few|TRBD1|TRBV7-9|TRBJ1-5
CASSKTGLGQPQHF
TGTGCCAGCAGCAAGACAGGGTTGGGACAGCCCCAGCATTTT
>.|TRBD1|TRBV27|TRBJ1-2
CASSLREKQGATYGYTF
TGTGCCAGCAGTTTAAGGGAAAAACAGGGGGCCACCTATGGCTACACCTTC
>.|TRBD1|TRBV30|TRBJ1-1
CAWMEDRATEAFF
TGTGCCTGGATGGAGGACAGGGCCACTGAAGCTTTCTTT
>.|.|TRBV19|TRBJ2-5
CASTQTGQETQYF
TGTGCCAGTACGCAGACAGGCCAAGAGACCCAGTACTTC
>.|TRBD2|TRBV7-8|TRBJ2-1
CASSLTFPLAGGPKNEQFF
TGTGCCAGCAGCTTGACCTTTCCACTAGCGGGAGGGCCAAAGAATGAGCAGTTCTTC
>once|.|TRBV15|TRBJ1-2
CATSRDVAGNYGYTF
TGTGCCACCAGCAGAGATGTGGCAGGGAACTATGGCTACACCTTC
>.|.|TRBV5-1|TRBJ2-1
CASGLGQGVYNEQFF
TGCGCCAGCGGGCTAGGGCAGGGAGTTTACAATGAGCAGTTCTTC
>.|.|TRBV6-5|TRBJ2-3
CASSSLPRGTDTQYF
TGTGCCAGCAGTAGTTTGCCCCGGGGCACAGATACGCAGTATTTT
>.|TRBD1|TRBV10-3|TRBJ1-2
CAISATGGDYTF
TGTGCCATCAGTGCTACAGGGGGAGACTACACCTTC
>once|.|TRBV6-5|TRBJ2-2
CASRGPGITGELFF
TGTGCCAGCAGAGGTCCAGGGATAACCGGGGAGCTGTTTTTT
>.|.|TRBV29-1|TRBJ1-2
CSGYRDYGYTF
TGCAGCGGATACAGGGACTATGGCTACACCTTC
>.|TRBD1|TRBV5-1|TRBJ1-1
CASSPDRGTEAFF
TGCGCCAGCAGCCCAGACAGGGGTACTGAAGCTTTCTTT
>.|TRBD1|TRBV11-3|TRBJ2-5
CASSLGQGDQETQYF
TGTGCCAGCAGCTTGGGGCAGGGGGACCAAGAGACCCAGTACTTC
>once|TRBD2|TRBV7-6|TRBJ2-1
CASTSIAIAGGVYNEQFF
TGTGCCAGCACCTCTATCGCGATAGCGGGGGGGGTTTACAATGAGCAGTTCTTC
>.|.|TRBV6-2/TRBV6-3|TRBJ1-2
CASSSSRGKYGYTF
TGTGCCAGCAGTTCTAGTAGGGGGAAGTATGGCTACACCTTC
>.|TRBD1|TRBV7-2|TRBJ1-6
CASSPSGTANSPLHF
TGTGCCAGCAGCCCTTCCGGGACAGCGAATTCACCCCTCCACTTT
>.|.|TRBV19|TRBJ2-5
CASSTTSSQETQYF
TGTGCCAGTAGTACCACGTCTTCCCAAGAGACCCAGTACTTC
>.|.|TRBV20-1|TRBJ2-3
CSAPRDTQYF
TGCAGTGCTCCCCGGGATACGCAGTATTTT
>.|.|TRBV19|TRBJ1-1
CASMATEAFF
TGTGCCAGTATGGCCACTGAAGCTTTCTTT
>.|.|TRBV29-1|TRBJ2-4
CSVKDLRGIQYF
TGCAGCGTTAAGGACCTCCGGGGCATTCAGTACTTC
>.|TRBD1|TRBV6-5|TRBJ2-5
CASSYTAGGIETQYF
TGTGCCAGCAGTTACACGGCAGGGGGCATAGAGACCCAGTACTTC
>.|.|TRBV5-3|TRBJ1-1
CARSLAARSPTAFF
TGTGCCAGAAGCTTGGCCGCGAGGAGCCCGACGGCTTTCTTT
>.|.|TRBV2|TRBJ2-2
CASSDNTGELFF
TGTGCCAGCAGTGATAACACCGGGGAGCTGTTTTTT
>.|.|TRBV4-1|TRBJ1-1
CASSQSANTEAFF
TGCGCCAGCAGCCAATCCGCGAACACTGAAGCTTTCTTT
>.|.|TRBV5-8|TRBJ1-1
CASSAWGTEAFF
TGTGCCAGCTCTGCGTGGGGCACTGAAGCTTTCTTT
>.|.|TRBV2|TRBJ2-7
CASTTTSRLGEQYF
TGTGCCAGCACTACGACTTCCAGACTGGGCGAGCAGTACTTC
>.|.|TRBV2|TRBJ2-7
CASSEGGPSFYEQYF
TGTGCCAGCAGTGAAGGGGGTCCTTCCTTCTACGAGCAGTACTTC
>.|TRBD2|TRBV7-2|TRBJ2-5
CASRQGLAGFQETQYF
TGTGCCAGCAGGCAAGGTCTAGCGGGCTTCCAAGAGACCCAGTACTTC
>.|TRBD1|TRBV5-6|TRBJ1-1
CASSLDRGHMNTEAFF
TGTGCCAGCAGCTTGGACAGGGGGCATATGAACACTGAAGCTTTCTTT
>.|.|TRBV6-5|TRBJ1-2
CASSGRGGYTF
TGTGCCAGCAGCGGGCGGGGAGGCTACACCTTC
>.|.|TRBV7-2|TRBJ2-1
CASSRGGAAYNEQFF
TGTGCCAGCAGCCGTGGCGGGGCCGCCTACAATGAGCAGTTCTTC
>.|.|TRBV24-1|TRBJ1-2
CATSDYWVPYYGYTF
TGTGCCACCAGTGATTATTGGGTGCCGTACTATGGCTACACCTTC
>.|.|TRBV30|TRBJ2-7
CAWSVPSYEQYF
TGTGCCTGGAGTGTACCCAGCTACGAGCAGTACTTC
>.|TRBD1|TRBV6-5|TRBJ1-1
CASSPERGPTEAFF
TGTGCCAGCAGCCCAGAGAGGGGGCCCACTGAAGCTTTCTTT
>.|.|TRBV27|TRBJ2-7
CASSLSWGPYEQYF
TGTGCCAGCAGTTTATCGTGGGGACCCTACGAGCAGTACTTC
>.|TRBD2|TRBV30|TRBJ2-1
CAWTRLAGYNEQFF
TGTGCCTGGACTCGACTAGCAGGATACAATGAGCAGTTCTTC
>.|.|TRBV20-1|TRBJ2-1
CSASWVDEQFF
TGCAGTGCTAGTTGGGTTGATGAGCAGTTCTTC
>.|.|TRBV2|TRBJ2-7
CASRPPSAYEQYF
TGTGCCAGCAGACCCCCCTCAGCGTACGAGCAGTACTTC
>.|TRBD1|TRBV6-2/TRBV6-3|TRBJ1-2
CASSNSYRGSNYGYTF
TGTGCCAGCAGTAACTCGTACAGGGGGTCTAACTATGGCTACACCTTC